The next 12 T cell receptor beta chains were all read from a single sample in a study of cytomegalovirus exposure and HLA in healthy donors. The PCR had 60 Vbeta and 13 Jbeta primers. Method: immunoSEQ multiplex PCR; TCRdb's copy keeps in-frame clones and lacks some. The data hold approximately 85,000 clones, with around 70% observed a single time. Specimen: PBMCs. Receptor source: a middle-aged woman in good health and CMV-seropositive.

This clone turned up a few times. The gene calls are TRBV7-2 and TRBJ1-1; 10 positions agree with TRBD1. The CDR3 runs 15 residues. Per the germline V gene, CDR1 is SGHTA and CDR2 is FQGNSA. J gave up 4 bases and V 0 bases, and 2 bases lay outside the gene matches. The CDR3: CASSLADRGVTEAFF. CDR3 nucleotides: TGTGCCAGCAGCTTAGCGGACAGGGGGGTCACTGAAGCTTTCTTT.

This clone was seen once. The chain combines TRBV28 with TRBJ1-5, with TRBD1 matching 7 bases. With 4 bases clipped from V and 5 bases from J, the junction kept 8 bases outside the gene matches. In germline, CDR1 is MDHEN, CDR2 SYDVKM. The CDR3 is 15 amino acids. CDR3 amino acids: CASSYARGRDQPQHF. CDR3 bases: TGTGCCAGCAGTTACGCTAGGGGGCGGGATCAGCCCCAGCATTTT.

The chain joins TRBV7-8 to TRBJ1-2; perhaps TRBD1 as D (6 bases). Trimming took 7 bases from V and 1 from J, leaving 13 bases between them. Germline V lookup: CDR1 SGHVS, CDR2 FQNEAQ. The CDR3 runs to 14 residues. The CDR3 bases are TGTGCCAGCACCCAGGACAGATTTAACTATGGCTACACCTTC. The encoded protein is CASTQDRFNYGYTF.

This chain joins TRBV27 and TRBJ2-1; a possible D gene is TRBD2 (5 bases). Between the trimmed V and J ends, which lost 3 bases and 7 bases, there was a span of 13 bases. From germline, CDR1 is MNHEY and CDR2 SMNVEV (reference sequence). The CDR3 runs 14 residues. This CDR3 is CASSFTIEGNEQFF. The CDR3 DNA sequence: TGTGCCAGCAGTTTTACGATCGAGGGTAATGAGCAGTTCTTC.

V usage is TRBV4-1 and J usage is TRBJ2-1, with TRBD1 matching over 8 bases. The CDR3 is 16 amino acids. The germline gives CDR1 MGHRA, CDR2 YSYEKL. J was trimmed by 5 bases and V by 2 bases; bases with no gene match: 8. CDR3 DNA: TGCGCCAGCAGCCAATTTCAACAGGGGGTAGACAATGAGCAGTTCTTC. It is translated as CASSQFQQGVDNEQFF.

The V gene is TRBV28, the J gene TRBJ1-5; possible D gene TRBD1, 5 bases. Germline V gene lookup returns CDR1 MDHEN and CDR2 SYDVKM. This CDR3 is built from 12 residues. Trimming stripped 8 bases from V and 7 bases from J, with 12 bases between. CDR3: CASLEGHQPQHF. CDR3 DNA sequence: TGTGCCAGCCTGGAGGGGCACCAGCCCCAGCATTTT.

This clone appeared a few times. The genes are TRBV6-1 and TRBJ1-1; perhaps TRBD1 as D (6 bases). This CDR3 is built from 10 residues. With 8 bases removed from V and 7 bases from J, the gap between germline ends came to 8 bases. Germline V lookup: CDR1 MNHNS, CDR2 SASEGT. The CDR3 DNA reads TGTGCCAGCTCACAGGGTGAAGCTTTCTTT. This gives the protein CASSQGEAFF.

The chain is built from TRBV4-1 and TRBJ1-1, with TRBD1 matching 7 bases. The J segment lost 6 bases and the V segment lost 0 bases, leaving 7 bases of the junction unmatched. The germline gives CDR1 MGHRA, CDR2 YSYEKL. This CDR3 region has 15 residues. CDR3 bases: TGCGCCAGCAGCCAAGAAGGACAGGAGGGGGCTGAAGCTTTCTTT. Amino acid sequence: CASSQEGQEGAEAFF.

The V gene is TRBV5-4, the J gene TRBJ2-3; the match to TRBD2 covers 9 bases. Germline V gene sequence: CDR1 SGHNT, CDR2 YYREEE (reference sequence). The trim removed 5 bases at V and 2 bases at J, leaving 15 bases unmatched. The CDR3 runs 18 residues. CDR3 coding DNA: TGTGCCAGCAGTCAACTGGGCTCTAGCGGGATCGACACAGATACGCAGTATTTT. Protein product: CASSQLGSSGIDTDTQYF.

The rearrangement links TRBV6-5 to TRBJ2-3; TRBD2 agrees at 8 bases. This CDR3 has 15 residues. Germline V gene sequence: CDR1 MNHEY, CDR2 SVGAGI. V shed 6 bases and J 4 bases; nucleotides not matched to a gene: 9. The CDR3 bases are TGTGCCAGCAGCTTCGTGAGCGGGGGTGCAGATACGCAGTATTTT. Translating it yields CASSFVSGGADTQYF.

The chain recombines TRBV28 with TRBJ1-2, with 10 bases identical to TRBD1. The CDR3 runs 14 residues. The V and J ends lost 4 bases and 8 bases, in that order; junction bases with no gene match: 7. CDR1 and CDR2 from the germline V gene are MDHEN and SYDVKM. This CDR3 reads CASSWDRGRGGYTF. CDR3 coding DNA: TGTGCCAGCAGTTGGGACAGGGGCCGAGGGGGCTACACCTTC.

The chain couples TRBV6-4 to TRBJ2-1; the match to TRBD1 covers 7 bases. CDR3 length equals 13 residues. CDR1 and CDR2 from the germline V gene are MRHNA and SNTAGT. The V gene end was trimmed by 4 bases and the J gene end by 6 bases; junction bases not matched to a gene: 3. The CDR3: CASSGDSGNEQFF. Written as DNA, the CDR3 is TGTGCCAGCAGTGGGGACAGCGGCAATGAGCAGTTCTTC.